Shown below are 18 T cell receptor beta chains from a single sample sequenced in a study of tumor and adjacent non-tumor tissue in lung cancer. The library came from three nested PCR rounds adapted from ARM-PCR protocols. TCRdb processed the multiplex PCR reads anew with MiXCR; each CDR3 protein has one entry. The sample contains more than 45,000 distinct CDR3 sequences, 74% of which appear only once. No cell sorting was done before RNA was extracted from the tissue. This non-tumor lung sample came from over 3 cm beyond the tumor edge. The sequenced sample was distant non-tumor lung tissue. Every receptor here comes from a woman between 55 and 75 years old with non-small cell lung cancer.

In this sample, this clonotype turned up many times. This chain joins TRBV7-2 and TRBJ1-1, with D possibly being TRBD1 (5 bases). Per the germline V gene, CDR1 is SGHTA and CDR2 is FQGNSA. The CDR3 consists of 15 residues. The V gene lost 5 bases and the J gene lost 1 base, with 14 bases spanning the gap. CDR3 sequence (DNA): TGTGCCAGCAGCCCGGGCCCAGGGTGGAACACTGAAGCTTTCTTT. Its protein is CASSPGPGWNTEAFF.

This clonotype has a count of ten or more. The V call is TRBV12-3 or TRBV12-4, the J call TRBJ2-5; D perhaps matches TRBD1 (6 bases). V was pared by 5 bases and J by 3 bases, with 10 bases between. This CDR3 comprises 13 residues. The CDR3 DNA is TGTGCCAGCAGTCGGGACACTAAAGAGACCCAGTACTTC. Translation: CASSRDTKETQYF.

Comment on this clonotype: This sequence may be a read error, since a much larger clone differs from it by one base. The chain employs TRBV6-2 or TRBV6-3 and TRBJ1-2; a weak D match, TRBD1 (5 bases). The germline V gene has CDR1 MNHEY and CDR2 SVGEGT. The CDR3 has 14 residues. The CDR3 nucleotides read TGTGCCGGCAGACCCCTCGACAGTTACTATGGCTACACCTTC. Protein: CAGRPLDSYYGYTF.

The rearrangement links TRBV29-1 to TRBJ2-7; TRBD2 aligns across 11 bases. Per the germline V gene, CDR1 is SQVTM and CDR2 is ANQGSEA. Losses at the gene ends were 3 bases for V and 10 bases for J; bases not matched to a gene: 11. This CDR3 region has 14 residues. For the CDR3, the DNA is TGCAGCGTTGACCGGCTAGCGGGAGGAGATGAACAGTACTTC. Translating gives CSVDRLAGGDEQYF.

This clonotype was seen more than once but under ten times. Just one base apart from a much larger clone, this may be a read error. The chain uses TRBV6-1 and TRBJ1-6; D gene unclear. Germline assignment: CDR1 MNHNS and CDR2 SASEGT. The CDR3 length is 14 residues. The CDR3: CASSKIEVNSSLHF. CDR3 nucleotide sequence: TGTGCCAGCAGCAAAATCGAGGTTAATTCATCCCTCCACTTT.

Comment on this clonotype: One junction end disagrees with the germline gene, perhaps due to a read error. The chain links TRBV10-3 to TRBJ2-1; 13 nucleotides line up with TRBD2. The CDR3 is 20 amino acids. CDR1 is ENHRY and CDR2 is SYGVKD in the germline V gene. The CDR3 nucleotides are TGTGCCGTCAGTGGGCGGGAGGGGACTAGCGGGACCCTAACCTTCAATGAGCAGTTCTTC. This gives the protein CAVSGREGTSGTLTFNEQFF.

In the case of this clonotype: A junction boundary mismatches the germline segment, possibly from a read error. J is TRBJ1-6 and V is TRBV4-3; D is ambiguous. The CDR3 contains 13 residues. Germline CDR1 reads LGHNA; CDR2 reads YSLEER. The chain's CDR3 is CASGLQRDSPHHF. For the CDR3, the DNA is TGCGCCAGCGGCCTTCAGAGGGATTCACCCCACCACTTT.

A note on this clonotype: It may be a read error: a sequence one base away is much more abundant. This rearrangement joins TRBV28 to TRBJ2-7, with D perhaps TRBD1 (5 bases). V lost 6 bases and J lost 0, with 12 bases in between. CDR3 length equals 14 residues. Germline assignment: CDR1 MDHEN and CDR2 SYDVKM. The CDR3, as DNA: TGTGCCAGCAGGGGGTGGGGCGACTCCTACGAGCAGTACTTC. It codes for CASRGWGDSYEQYF.

Comments on this clonotype: The junction differs from germline at one of its ends, possibly a read error. The rearrangement uses TRBV6-2 or TRBV6-3 and TRBJ2-4, with D uncertain. This CDR3 is 13 amino acids long. The germline gives CDR1 MNHEY, CDR2 SVGEGT. CDR3 protein: CAGSCYVQNIQYF. The CDR3 nucleotides are TGTGCCGGCAGTTGCTATGTCCAAAACATTCAGTACTTC.

A note on this clonotype: The junction shows a germline mismatch at one end, possibly a read error. The CDR3, as DNA: TGCAGCGTTGAGGTCAGGTCTTACGGGGAGCTGTTCTTT. Translated, it gives CSVEVRSYGELFF. The chain uses TRBV29-1 and TRBJ2-2; D might be TRBD2 (5 bases). CDR3 length: 13 amino acids. Germline V gene data show CDR1 as SQVTM and CDR2 as ANQGSEA.

In the case of this clonotype: It may be a read error: a sequence one base away is much more abundant. This chain joins TRBV6-6 and TRBJ1-1; a possible D gene is TRBD1 (5 bases). The V gene's germline CDR1 is MNHNY and CDR2 SVGAGI (reference sequence). CDR3 size: 11 residues. This CDR3 is CAGRATERAFF. CDR3 nucleotides: TGTGCCGGCAGAGCGACAGAAAGAGCTTTCTTT.

Comment on this clonotype: One end of the junction does not line up with germline, which may come from a read error. The chain carries TRBV4-3 and TRBJ2-2, with 8 positions matching TRBD1. The CDR3 extends over 17 amino acids. Germline V gives CDR1 LGHNA, CDR2 YSLEER. The CDR3 DNA is TGCACCAGCAGCCAAGGGACAGGAGGATTGAACACCGGGGAGCTGTTTTTT. This translates into CTSSQGTGGLNTGELFF.

As concerns this clonotype: The junction shows a germline mismatch at one end, possibly a read error. The chain is built from TRBV12-3 or TRBV12-4 and TRBJ2-7; the D gene is possibly TRBD2 (6 bases). This CDR3 comprises 13 residues. DNA of the CDR3: TGTGACAGCAGTTCTGGATCCCCGGGAGAGCTGTACTTC. Translating it yields CDSSSGSPGELYF.

To note about this clonotype: Compared with germline, one end of the junction differs, possibly owing to a read error. The rearrangement joins TRBV28 to TRBJ1-1; D is unclear. The CDR3 extends over 15 amino acids. Germline V CDR1 and CDR2: MDHEN, SYDVKM. Here the CDR3 reads CASNLLSPTYAEAFF. CDR3 sequence (DNA): TGTGCCAGCAATTTATTGTCTCCTACCTACGCCGAAGCTTTCTTT.

In the case of this clonotype: This may be a read error: a much more frequent sequence differs by one nucleotide. The rearrangement uses TRBV28 and TRBJ1-1, with D possibly being TRBD1 (5 bases). There are 14 residues in the CDR3. CDR1 is MDHEN, CDR2 SYDVKM, per germline. The CDR3 DNA is TGTGTCAGCAGCAACCCCCAGGGAAGGGCTGAAGCTTTCTTT. Translation gives CVSSNPQGRAEAFF.

This clonotype was observed a few times. This chain joins TRBV7-2 and TRBJ2-1; 9 bases fit TRBD2. The CDR3 has 15 residues. V trimming: 8 bases; J trimming: 2 bases; junction bases outside the gene matches: 7. CDR1 SGHTA and CDR2 FQGNSA come from the germline V gene. The CDR3 DNA follows: TGTGCCAGCGGCCCAGGCGGGAGGGCCTACAATGAGCAGTTCTTC. Translation gives CASGPGGRAYNEQFF.

This sequence joins TRBV6-2 or TRBV6-3 and TRBJ2-2; no clear D gene. The CDR3 is made up of 14 amino acids. Germline V gene sequence: CDR1 MNHEY, CDR2 SVGEGT. Trimming removed 4 bases at V and 9 bases at J, with 15 bases between. CDR3 protein: CASSFSVNTRELFF. CDR3 sequence (DNA): TGTGCCAGCAGTTTCTCCGTAAACACTAGGGAGCTGTTTTTT.

Regarding this clonotype: The germline gene is not matched at one end of the junction; a read error may be the cause. The V gene is TRBV29-1, the J gene TRBJ2-7; maybe TRBD1 (6 bases). Per the germline V gene, CDR1 is SQVTM and CDR2 is ANQGSEA. This CDR3 region has 13 residues. The CDR3 DNA sequence: TGCTGCGTTGTTGGACAGTCCCCCTACGAGGAGCACTTC. It codes for CCVVGQSPYEEHF.